The T cell receptor (beta chain) under discussion was sequenced for a study of blood T cell repertoires in COVID-19. The data were produced by immunoSEQ multiplex PCR, yet TCRdb's version contains in-frame clones alone and is incomplete. This table has roughly 220,000 clones, around 86% appearing once. The receptor was derived from a woman of 80 years or more with COVID-19, enrolled during active disease. The sequenced material came from peripheral blood.

CDR3 protein: CASSPVGQGHREAFF. As DNA, the CDR3 is TGCGCCAGCAGCCCCGTGGGACAGGGGCATCGAGAAGCTTTCTTT. The chain recombines TRBV4-1 with TRBJ1-1; 10 nucleotides agree with TRBD1. The CDR3 extends over 15 amino acids. Losses at the gene ends were 4 bases for V and 8 bases for J; bases not matched to a gene: 10. Germline V CDR1 and CDR2: MGHRA, YSYEKL.